These 21 T cell receptor beta chains came from one sample sequenced in a study of T cell repertoires in cytomegalovirus infection. Using its own MiXCR run on the reads, TCRdb lists one record per CDR3 protein. The sample consists of 150,000 to 200,000 distinct CDR3 sequences, about an eighth of them appearing once. Material: PBMCs. The receptors originated from a human donor in good health (CMV status not recorded). Some clones in this sample may be carry-over from other donors' samples.

This clonotype has a single count. This chain uses TRBV28 with TRBJ2-2; 10 nucleotides agree with TRBD2. The CDR3 is 18 amino acids. In germline, CDR1 is MDHEN, CDR2 SYDVKM. Unmatched junction bases numbered 9, after V lost 4 bases and J lost 1 base. The DNA for the CDR3 is TGTGCCAGCAGTTCTAGCCGTAGCGGGAGGAGGAACACCGGGGAGCTGTTTTTT. It yields the protein CASSSSRSGRRNTGELFF.

The chain is built from TRBV19 and TRBJ2-1, with D possibly being TRBD1 (6 bases). The CDR3 has 13 residues. Germline CDR1 and CDR2: LNHDA and SQIVND (reference sequence). The V end was cut by 9 bases, the J end by 4 bases, with 13 bases between. The CDR3 loop is CASVQDSYNEQFF. The DNA for the CDR3 is TGTGCCAGCGTCCAGGACAGTTACAATGAGCAGTTCTTC.

This clonotype appeared many times. The chain uses TRBV7-8 and TRBJ2-3; 8 bases line up with TRBD2. The germline V gene encodes CDR1 SGHVS and CDR2 FQNEAQ. The V gene end was trimmed by 1 base and the J gene end by 3 bases; junction bases not matched to a gene: 3. The CDR3 is 15 residues long. The CDR3 sequence: CASSLDGGATDTQYF. The CDR3 DNA is TGTGCCAGCAGCTTAGACGGGGGGGCTACAGATACGCAGTATTTT. Supplemented by reference TRBV7-8 and TRBJ2-3, the full variable domain reads GAGVSQSPRYKVAKRGQDVALRCDPISGHVSLFWYQQALGQGPEFLTYFQNEAQLDKSGLPSDRFFAERPEGSVSTLKIQRTQQEDSAVYLCASSLDGGATDTQYFGPGTRLTVL.

This clonotype was seen many times. The chain is built from TRBV11-3 and TRBJ2-1, with D unresolved. The CDR3 contains 14 residues. The V gene lost 1 base and the J gene lost 7 bases, with 11 bases spanning the gap. From germline, CDR1 is SGHNT and CDR2 YENEEA. The CDR3 DNA follows: TGTGCCAGCAGCTTAGCGGGTAGTCTTAATGAGCAGTTCTTC. Translating gives CASSLAGSLNEQFF.

This clonotype was recorded at least ten times. This chain links TRBV7-3 with TRBJ2-2, with TRBD2 identical over 8 bases. Looked up from germline, CDR1 is SGHTA and CDR2 is FQGTGA. Losses at the gene ends were 2 bases for V and 3 bases for J; bases not matched to a gene: 11. CDR3 length: 18 residues. CDR3: CASSLPSGGYPYTGELFF. In nucleotides, the CDR3 is TGTGCCAGCAGCTTACCATCGGGGGGGTACCCTTACACCGGGGAGCTGTTTTTT.

The rearrangement uses TRBV5-6 and TRBJ2-7; TRBD1 agrees at 8 bases. Germline CDR1 reads SGHDT; CDR2 reads YYEEEE. With 1 base clipped from V and 2 bases from J, the junction kept 5 bases outside the gene matches. The CDR3 is 15 amino acids. In nucleotides, the CDR3 is TGTGCCAGCAGCTTGAGGACAGGGATCGCCTACGAGCAGTACTTC. It specifies CASSLRTGIAYEQYF.

The table lists this clonotype with many counts. A read error may produce the germline difference seen at one junction end. J is TRBJ2-5 and V is TRBV7-9; D unclear. The CDR3 runs to 13 residues. In germline, CDR1 is SEHNR, CDR2 FQNEAQ (reference sequence). The CDR3 loop is CASSLGVQETQYF. In nucleotides, the CDR3 is TGTGCCAGCAGTTTAGGAGTCCAAGAGACCCAGTACTTC.

This clonotype was picked up a small number of times. The chain's CDR3 is CASSRNSLGEQYF. The CDR3 DNA reads TGTGCCAGTAGTAGAAACAGTTTGGGAGAGCAGTACTTC. The chain uses TRBV19 and TRBJ2-7; the D is unclear. Germline CDR1 LNHDA, CDR2 SQIVND (reference sequence). This CDR3 spans 13 amino acids. V lost 4 bases and J 7 bases, leaving 14 bases between the germline ends. The full variable domain, completed using reference TRBV19 and TRBJ2-7, is DGGITQSPKYLFRKEGQNVTLSCEQNLNHDAMYWYRQDPGQGLRLIYYSQIVNDFQKGDIAEGYSVSREKKESFPLTVTSAQKNPTAFYLCASSRNSLGEQYFGPGTRLTVT.

This clonotype was detected ten times or more. This chain links TRBV5-6 with TRBJ1-1; no definite D call. The V gene lost 2 bases and the J gene lost 7 bases, with 27 bases spanning the gap. The CDR3 totals 18 residues. Germline CDR1 and CDR2: SGHDT and YYEEEE. In DNA form, the CDR3 reads TGTGCCAGCAGCTTCCTCGAATCACGGTTGAGACGTGTCAATGAAGCTTTCTTT. Protein sequence: CASSFLESRLRRVNEAFF. Looking up the rest from reference TRBV5-6 and TRBJ1-1 gives the full variable domain: DAGVTQSPTHLIKTRGQQVTLRCSPKSGHDTVSWYQQALGQGPQFIFQYYEEEERQRGNFPDRFSGHQFPNYSSELNVNALLLGDSALYLCASSFLESRLRRVNEAFFGQGTRLTVV.

This clonotype turned up a few times. V and J are TRBV7-3 and TRBJ2-1, with D unclear. V lost 5 bases and J 0 bases, leaving 11 bases between the germline ends. Per the germline V gene, CDR1 is SGHTA and CDR2 is FQGTGA. The CDR3 is 15 residues long. The CDR3 sequence: CASSPDPGSYNEQFF. The CDR3, as DNA: TGTGCCAGCAGCCCGGACCCGGGCTCCTACAATGAGCAGTTCTTC. Variable domain in full (rest from reference TRBV7-3 and TRBJ2-1): GAGVSQTPSNKVTEKGKYVELRCDPISGHTALYWYRQSLGQGPEFLIYFQGTGAADDSGLPNDRFFAVRPEGSVSTLKIQRTERGDSAVYLCASSPDPGSYNEQFFGPGTRLTVL.

This rearrangement joins TRBV5-4 to TRBJ1-2; 9 positions agree with TRBD1. Unmatched junction bases numbered 8, after V lost 0 bases and J lost 8 bases. The length of the CDR3 is 15 residues. From germline, CDR1 is SGHNT and CDR2 YYREEE (reference sequence). The CDR3 here is CASSLAGTGGHGYTF. The CDR3 coding sequence is TGTGCCAGCAGCTTGGCCGGAACAGGGGGCCACGGCTACACCTTC.

Note on this clonotype: A clone one base away is much larger, so this may be a read error. V and J are TRBV12-3 or TRBV12-4 and TRBJ2-7; no firm D call. The CDR3 has 14 amino acids. Between the trimmed V and J ends, which lost 8 bases and 2 bases, there was a span of 16 bases. The CDR3 nucleotides read TGTGCCAGCGGTCCCGGCGGCCCCACCTACGAGCAGTACTTC. This encodes CASGPGGPTYEQYF.

This clonotype occurred many times. V gene TRBV7-2 combines with J gene TRBJ2-1, with D perhaps matching TRBD2 (6 bases). Germline loops: CDR1 SGHTA, CDR2 FQGNSA. The CDR3 is 14 amino acids. Between the trimmed V and J ends, which lost 6 bases and 4 bases, there was a span of 13 bases. The CDR3 reads CASSIGGTYNEQFF. Written as DNA, the CDR3 is TGTGCCAGCAGTATAGGAGGGACTTACAATGAGCAGTTCTTC. The whole variable domain, filled in from reference TRBV7-2 and TRBJ2-1, reads GAGVSQSPSNKVTEKGKDVELRCDPISGHTALYWYRQSLGQGLEFLIYFQGNSAPDKSGLPSDRFSAERTGGSVSTLTIQRTQQEDSAVYLCASSIGGTYNEQFFGPGTRLTVL.

The chain couples TRBV10-3 to TRBJ2-3; possible D gene TRBD1, 6 bases. Germline V gene data show CDR1 as ENHRY and CDR2 as SYGVKD. This CDR3 has 16 residues. V lost 3 bases, J lost 5 bases, and 18 bases lay in between. The CDR3 DNA sequence: TGTGCCATCAGTGATAGGACAGCTTCTTTACTAGATACGCAGTATTTT. Protein: CAISDRTASLLDTQYF.

This clonotype has a handful of counts. CDR3 sequence: CASSPGVNTEAFF. CDR3 in DNA: TGTGCCAGCTCACCGGGAGTTAACACTGAAGCTTTCTTT. The J gene is TRBJ1-1, the V gene TRBV18; D remains unclear. Germline CDR1 KGHSH, CDR2 LQKENI. The CDR3 has 13 residues. V lost 3 bases and J lost 2, with 7 bases in between.

This clonotype was seen at least ten times. The rearrangement joins TRBV6-1 to TRBJ2-1, with D perhaps matching TRBD2 (6 bases). V was cut by 8 bases and J by 4 bases, with 21 bases left in between. The CDR3 has 16 residues. Per the germline V gene, CDR1 is MNHNS and CDR2 is SASEGT. The CDR3 sequence is CASCHRMGGTYNEQFF. The CDR3 region has the DNA TGTGCCAGCTGTCATCGGATGGGGGGAACTTACAATGAGCAGTTCTTC.

V gene TRBV20-1 combines with J gene TRBJ2-5; 10 nucleotides align to TRBD2. CDR1 and CDR2 (germline): DFQATT, SNEGSKA (reference sequence). Trimming cost V 1 base and J 2 bases; bases outside gene matches: 4. CDR3 length: 15 amino acids. Here the CDR3 DNA reads TGCAGTGCTAGAGCAGGACTAGCGGAGCAAGAGACCCAGTACTTC. Translating gives CSARAGLAEQETQYF.

Ten or more counts support this clonotype. V gene TRBV7-8 combines with J gene TRBJ2-1, with 8 bases fitting TRBD2. The CDR3 consists of 16 residues. V lost 5 bases to trimming and J lost 1 base; unmatched junction nucleotides: 7. The germline V gene encodes CDR1 SGHVS and CDR2 FQNEAQ. The CDR3 region has the DNA TGTGCCAGCAGCATACCGGGACTAGGATCCTACAATGAGCAGTTCTTC. It translates to CASSIPGLGSYNEQFF.

This chain connects TRBV19 to TRBJ2-5; 14 nucleotides match TRBD2. The germline V gene encodes CDR1 LNHDA and CDR2 SQIVND (reference sequence). CDR3 length: 16 residues. The V segment lost 3 bases and the J segment 3 bases; nucleotides outside the gene matches: 3. The CDR3 DNA sequence: TGTGCCAGTAGTATTGGACTAGCGGGGGGCGAAGAGACCCAGTACTTC. This gives the protein CASSIGLAGGEETQYF.

This clonotype showed up just a few times. The chain carries TRBV6-6 and TRBJ2-3, with D unclear. The CDR3 runs to 12 residues. Trimming left V 9 bases short and J 1 base short, with 8 bases between. CDR1 MNHNY and CDR2 SVGAGI come from the germline V gene (reference sequence). In nucleotides, the CDR3 is TGTGCCAGTGTGGGTCGCACAGATACGCAGTATTTT. It encodes CASVGRTDTQYF.

This clonotype was counted at least ten times. The rearrangement joins TRBV28 to TRBJ2-1; 10 bases fit TRBD2. From germline, CDR1 is MDHEN and CDR2 SYDVKM. This CDR3 spans 14 amino acids. The ends lost 6 bases at V and 7 bases at J; junction bases unmatched: 6. The CDR3 here is CASRSGRAGNEQFF. Written as DNA, the CDR3 is TGTGCCAGCAGAAGCGGGAGGGCCGGTAATGAGCAGTTCTTC.